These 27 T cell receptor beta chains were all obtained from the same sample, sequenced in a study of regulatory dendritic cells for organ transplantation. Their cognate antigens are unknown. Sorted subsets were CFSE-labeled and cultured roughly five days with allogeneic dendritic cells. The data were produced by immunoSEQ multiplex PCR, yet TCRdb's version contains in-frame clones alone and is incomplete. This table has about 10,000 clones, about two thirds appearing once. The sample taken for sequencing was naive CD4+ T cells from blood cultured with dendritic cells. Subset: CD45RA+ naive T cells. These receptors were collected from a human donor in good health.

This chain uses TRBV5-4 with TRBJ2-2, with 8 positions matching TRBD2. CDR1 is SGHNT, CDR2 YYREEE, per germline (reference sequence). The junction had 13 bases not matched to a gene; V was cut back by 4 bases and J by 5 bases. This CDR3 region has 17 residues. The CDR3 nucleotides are TGTGCCAGCAGCCCGGGGGGGCAGGGGAGGCGGACCGGGGAGCTGTTTTTT. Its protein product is CASSPGGQGRRTGELFF.

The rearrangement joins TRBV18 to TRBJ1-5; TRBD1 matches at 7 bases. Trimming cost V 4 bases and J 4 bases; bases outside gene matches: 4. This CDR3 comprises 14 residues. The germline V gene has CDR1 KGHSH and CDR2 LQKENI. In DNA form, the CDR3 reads TGTGCCAGCTCACAGGGACAGACTAATCAGCCCCAGCATTTT. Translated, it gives CASSQGQTNQPQHF.

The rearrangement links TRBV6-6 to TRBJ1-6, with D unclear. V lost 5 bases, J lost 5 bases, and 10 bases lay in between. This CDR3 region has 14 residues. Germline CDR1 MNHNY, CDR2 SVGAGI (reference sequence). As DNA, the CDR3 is TGTGCCAGCAGTGACGACAAGAATAATTCACCCCTCCACTTT. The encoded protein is CASSDDKNNSPLHF.

CDR3: CASSSPLDRGYDTGELFF. In DNA form, the CDR3 reads TGTGCCAGCAGTTCACCCCTGGACAGGGGTTATGACACCGGGGAGCTGTTTTTT. This chain uses TRBV27 with TRBJ2-2, with TRBD1 identical over 9 bases. The CDR3 length is 18 residues. Germline assignment: CDR1 MNHEY and CDR2 SMNVEV (reference sequence). V lost 4 bases, J lost 3 bases, and 12 bases stayed unmatched.

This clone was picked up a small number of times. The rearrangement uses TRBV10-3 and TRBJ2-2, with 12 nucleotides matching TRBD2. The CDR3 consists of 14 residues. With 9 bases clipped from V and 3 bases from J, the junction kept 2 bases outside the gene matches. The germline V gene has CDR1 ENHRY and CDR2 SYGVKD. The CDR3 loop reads CAITSGGHTGELFF. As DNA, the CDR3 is TGTGCCATAACTAGCGGGGGGCACACCGGGGAGCTGTTTTTT.

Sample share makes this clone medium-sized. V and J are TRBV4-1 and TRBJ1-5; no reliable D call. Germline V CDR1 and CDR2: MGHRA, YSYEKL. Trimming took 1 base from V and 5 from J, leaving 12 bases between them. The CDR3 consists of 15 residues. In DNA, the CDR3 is TGCGCCAGCAGCCAAGGGGAGCTAAGGGATCAGCCCCAGCATTTT. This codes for CASSQGELRDQPQHF.

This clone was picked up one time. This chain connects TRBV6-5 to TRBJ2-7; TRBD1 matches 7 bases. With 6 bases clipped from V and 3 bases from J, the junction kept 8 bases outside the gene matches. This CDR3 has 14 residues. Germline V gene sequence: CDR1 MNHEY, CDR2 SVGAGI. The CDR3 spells CASREGDSRYEQYF. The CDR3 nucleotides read TGTGCCAGCAGGGAAGGGGACAGCCGCTACGAGCAGTACTTC.

DNA of the CDR3: TGCGCCAGCAGCACACAGATGAACACTGAAGCTTTCTTT. Translating gives CASSTQMNTEAFF. The J gene is TRBJ1-1, the V gene TRBV5-1; no definite D call. V was pared by 4 bases and J by 0 bases, with 7 bases between. The CDR3 has 13 amino acids. CDR1 SGHRS and CDR2 YFSETQ come from the germline V gene.

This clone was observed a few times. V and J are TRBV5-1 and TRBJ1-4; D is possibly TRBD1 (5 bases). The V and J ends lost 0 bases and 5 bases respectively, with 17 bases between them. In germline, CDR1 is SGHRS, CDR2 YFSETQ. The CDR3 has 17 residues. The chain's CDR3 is CASSLAVNRKGNEKLFF. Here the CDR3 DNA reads TGCGCCAGCAGCTTGGCCGTCAACCGGAAGGGGAATGAAAAACTGTTTTTT. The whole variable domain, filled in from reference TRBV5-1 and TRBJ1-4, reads KAGVTQTPRYLIKTRGQQVTLSCSPISGHRSVSWYQQTPGQGLQFLFEYFSETQRNKGNFPGRFSGRQFSNSRSEMNVSTLELGDSALYLCASSLAVNRKGNEKLFFGSGTQLSVL.

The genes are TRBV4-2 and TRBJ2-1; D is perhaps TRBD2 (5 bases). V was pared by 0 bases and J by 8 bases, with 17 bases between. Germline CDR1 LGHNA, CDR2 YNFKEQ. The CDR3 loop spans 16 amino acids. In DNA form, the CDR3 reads TGTGCCAGCAGCCAAGAGGTCGGGCTATCGGGGTATGAGCAGTTCTTC. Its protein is CASSQEVGLSGYEQFF.

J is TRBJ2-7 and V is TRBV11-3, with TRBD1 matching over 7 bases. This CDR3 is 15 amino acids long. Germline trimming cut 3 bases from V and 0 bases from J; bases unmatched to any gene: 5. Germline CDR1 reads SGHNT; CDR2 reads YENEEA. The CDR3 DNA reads TGTGCCAGCAGCTTTGGGACAGCTAGCTCCTACGAGCAGTACTTC. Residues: CASSFGTASSYEQYF.

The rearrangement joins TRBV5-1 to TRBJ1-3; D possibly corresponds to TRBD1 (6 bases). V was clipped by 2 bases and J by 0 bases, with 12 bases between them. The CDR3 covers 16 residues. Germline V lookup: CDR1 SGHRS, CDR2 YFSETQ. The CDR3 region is CASSLAGEGSGNTIYF. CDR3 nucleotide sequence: TGCGCCAGCAGCTTAGCAGGGGAGGGCTCTGGAAACACCATATATTTT.

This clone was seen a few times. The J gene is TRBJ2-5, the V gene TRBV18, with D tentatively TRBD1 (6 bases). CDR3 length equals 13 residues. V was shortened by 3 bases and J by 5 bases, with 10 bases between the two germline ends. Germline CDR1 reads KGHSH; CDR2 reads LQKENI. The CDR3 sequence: CASSPGQLETQYF. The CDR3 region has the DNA TGTGCCAGCTCACCTGGACAGTTGGAGACCCAGTACTTC.

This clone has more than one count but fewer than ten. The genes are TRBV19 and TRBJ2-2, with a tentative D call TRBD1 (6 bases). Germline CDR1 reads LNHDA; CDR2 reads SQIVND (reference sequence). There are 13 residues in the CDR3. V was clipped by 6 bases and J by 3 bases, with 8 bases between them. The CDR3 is CASSYRDTGELFF. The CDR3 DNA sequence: TGTGCCAGTAGCTACAGGGACACCGGGGAGCTGTTTTTT.

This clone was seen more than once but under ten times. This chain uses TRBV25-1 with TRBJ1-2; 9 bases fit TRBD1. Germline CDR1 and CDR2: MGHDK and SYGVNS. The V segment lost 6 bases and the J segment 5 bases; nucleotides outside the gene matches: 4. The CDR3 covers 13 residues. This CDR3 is CASRKTGGYGYTF. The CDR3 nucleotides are TGTGCCAGCAGGAAGACAGGGGGTTATGGCTACACCTTC.

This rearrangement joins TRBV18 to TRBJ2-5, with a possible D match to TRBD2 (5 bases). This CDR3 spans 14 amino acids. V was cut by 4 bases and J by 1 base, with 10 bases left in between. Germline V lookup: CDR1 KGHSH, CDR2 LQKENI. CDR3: CASSLTSLQETQYF. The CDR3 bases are TGTGCCAGCTCACTTACTAGTCTCCAAGAGACCCAGTACTTC.

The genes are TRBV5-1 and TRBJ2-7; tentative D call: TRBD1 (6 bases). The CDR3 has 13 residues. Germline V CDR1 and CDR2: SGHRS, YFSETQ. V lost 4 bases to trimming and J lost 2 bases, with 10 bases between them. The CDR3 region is CASSQRQAYEQYF. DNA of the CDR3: TGCGCCAGCAGCCAAAGACAGGCCTACGAGCAGTACTTC.

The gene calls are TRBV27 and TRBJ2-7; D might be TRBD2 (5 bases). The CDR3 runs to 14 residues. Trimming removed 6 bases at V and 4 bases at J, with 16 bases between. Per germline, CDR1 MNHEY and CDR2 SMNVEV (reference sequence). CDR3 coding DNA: TGTGCCAGCAGCCGAGGGAACCCGGTTTACGAGCAGTACTTC. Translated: CASSRGNPVYEQYF.

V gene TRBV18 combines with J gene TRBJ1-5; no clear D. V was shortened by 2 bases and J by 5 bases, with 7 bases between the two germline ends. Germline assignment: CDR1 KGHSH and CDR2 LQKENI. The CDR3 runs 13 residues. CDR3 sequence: CASSPGEDQPQHF. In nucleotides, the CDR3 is TGTGCCAGCTCACCAGGGGAGGATCAGCCCCAGCATTTT.

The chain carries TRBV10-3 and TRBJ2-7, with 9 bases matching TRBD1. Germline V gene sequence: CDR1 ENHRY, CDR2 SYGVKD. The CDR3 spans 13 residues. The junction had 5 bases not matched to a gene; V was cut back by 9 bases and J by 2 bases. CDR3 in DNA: TGTGCCATTGGGACAGGGCATACCTACGAGCAGTACTTC. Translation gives CAIGTGHTYEQYF.

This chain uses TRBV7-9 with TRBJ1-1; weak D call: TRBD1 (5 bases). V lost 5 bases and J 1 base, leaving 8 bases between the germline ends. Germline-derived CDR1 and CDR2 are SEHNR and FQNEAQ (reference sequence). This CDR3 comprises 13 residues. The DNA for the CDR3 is TGTGCCAGCAGCCCTACAGGGAACACTGAAGCTTTCTTT. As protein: CASSPTGNTEAFF.

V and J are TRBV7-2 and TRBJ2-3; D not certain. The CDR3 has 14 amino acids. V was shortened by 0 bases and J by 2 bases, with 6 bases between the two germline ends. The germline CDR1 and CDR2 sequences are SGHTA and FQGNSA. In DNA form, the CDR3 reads TGTGCCAGCAGCTTAGCCGTCTTCACAGATACGCAGTATTTT. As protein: CASSLAVFTDTQYF.

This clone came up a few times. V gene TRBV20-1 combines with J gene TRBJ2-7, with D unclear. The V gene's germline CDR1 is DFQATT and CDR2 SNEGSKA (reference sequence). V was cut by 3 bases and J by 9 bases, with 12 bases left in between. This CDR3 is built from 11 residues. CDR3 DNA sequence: TGCAGTGCTAGCCGCGGATCATTGCAGTACTTC. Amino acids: CSASRGSLQYF.

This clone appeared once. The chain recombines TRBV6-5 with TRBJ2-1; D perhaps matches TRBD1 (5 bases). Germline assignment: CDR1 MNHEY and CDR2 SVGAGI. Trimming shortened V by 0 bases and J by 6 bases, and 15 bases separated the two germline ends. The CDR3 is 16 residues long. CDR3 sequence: CASSYSGRAKGNEQFF. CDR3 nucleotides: TGTGCCAGCAGTTACTCGGGCAGGGCCAAAGGCAATGAGCAGTTCTTC.

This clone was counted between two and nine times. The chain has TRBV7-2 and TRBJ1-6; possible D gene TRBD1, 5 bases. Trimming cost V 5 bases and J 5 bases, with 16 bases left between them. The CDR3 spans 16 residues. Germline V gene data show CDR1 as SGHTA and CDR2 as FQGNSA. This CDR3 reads CASSADIFLNNSPLHF. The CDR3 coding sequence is TGTGCCAGCAGCGCGGACATCTTTTTGAATAATTCACCCCTCCACTTT.

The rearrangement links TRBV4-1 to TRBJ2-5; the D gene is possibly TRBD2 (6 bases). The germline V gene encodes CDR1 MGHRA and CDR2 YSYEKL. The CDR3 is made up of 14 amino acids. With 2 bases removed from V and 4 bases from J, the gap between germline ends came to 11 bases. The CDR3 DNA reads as TGCGCCAGCAGCCAATCCTTGGGGGGAGAGACCCAGTACTTC. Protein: CASSQSLGGETQYF.

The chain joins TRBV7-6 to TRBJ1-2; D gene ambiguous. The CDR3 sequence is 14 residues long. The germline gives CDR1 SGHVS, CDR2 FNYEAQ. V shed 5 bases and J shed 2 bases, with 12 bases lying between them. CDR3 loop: CASSATNGNYGYTF. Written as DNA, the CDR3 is TGTGCCAGCAGCGCGACTAATGGAAACTATGGCTACACCTTC.